What follows are 13 T cell receptor beta chains derived from one specimen sequenced in a study of T cell repertoires in cytomegalovirus infection. TCRdb reprocessed the reads with MiXCR, giving one entry per CDR3 protein. There are 900,000 to 950,000 distinct CDR3 sequences in the sample; 31% occur only once, and around 15% lies in the top ten. The antigens for these receptors are not known. The starting material was cultured CD8+ T cells from PBMCs, obtained from culture after CMV antigen stimulation. Every receptor here comes from a human donor in good health (CMV status not recorded). Some clones in this sample may be carry-over from other donors' samples.

The gene calls are TRBV7-9 and TRBJ2-3; D gene ambiguous. Trimming took 1 base from V and 2 from J, leaving 19 bases between them. Germline V CDR1 and CDR2: SEHNR, FQNEAQ (reference sequence). The CDR3 is made up of 18 amino acids. Here the CDR3 reads CASSLGDSSSFFTDTQYF. The CDR3 nucleotides are TGTGCCAGCAGCTTAGGAGACTCTTCCAGCTTTTTCACAGATACGCAGTATTTT.

This chain joins TRBV4-3 and TRBJ1-4; the D is unclear. The CDR3 consists of 17 residues. The V gene's germline CDR1 is LGHNA and CDR2 YSLEER. V dropped 4 bases and J dropped 0 bases, with 15 bases sitting between them. The CDR3 bases are TGCGCCAGCAGCCGGGGTCTAGTAGGAGCAACTAATGAAAAACTGTTTTTT. Protein sequence: CASSRGLVGATNEKLFF.

This rearrangement joins TRBV20-1 to TRBJ2-7; D is perhaps TRBD1 (5 bases). Trimming removed 3 bases at V and 1 base at J, with 13 bases between. There are 14 residues in the CDR3. CDR1 is DFQATT, CDR2 SNEGSKA, per germline (reference sequence). CDR3 region: CSASNPRQSYEQYF. CDR3 in DNA: TGCAGTGCTAGTAACCCGAGACAGTCCTACGAGCAGTACTTC.

The rearrangement joins TRBV18 to TRBJ2-7, with a weak D call TRBD1 (5 bases). The length of the CDR3 is 16 residues. Looked up from germline, CDR1 is KGHSH and CDR2 is LQKENI. V dropped 2 bases and J dropped 2 bases, with 16 bases sitting between them. This CDR3 reads CASSPDDKKGTYEQYF. The CDR3 bases are TGTGCCAGCTCACCAGACGACAAAAAGGGGACCTACGAGCAGTACTTC. Complete variable domain (other parts from reference TRBV18 and TRBJ2-7): NAGVMQNPRHLVRRRGQEARLRCSPMKGHSHVYWYRQLPEEGLKFMVYLQKENIIDESGMPKERFSAEFPKEGPSILRIQQVVRGDSAAYFCASSPDDKKGTYEQYFGPGTRLTVT.

This clonotype was recorded a few times. The V and J genes are TRBV4-3 and TRBJ1-2; D gene unclear. Per the germline V gene, CDR1 is LGHNA and CDR2 is YSLEER. Trimming cost V 0 bases and J 8 bases, with 22 bases left between them. The CDR3 length is 17 residues. CDR3 sequence reads: CASSQEEAGDSGRGYTF. For the CDR3, the DNA is TGCGCCAGCAGCCAAGAGGAAGCAGGTGACTCGGGTCGGGGCTACACCTTC.

The chain combines TRBV5-4 with TRBJ1-2, with 7 bases matching TRBD1. Germline CDR1 SGHNT, CDR2 YYREEE (reference sequence). V trimming: 4 bases; J trimming: 8 bases; junction bases outside the gene matches: 11. The length of the CDR3 is 14 residues. The CDR3 sequence is CASSPSEGADGYTF. In nucleotides, the CDR3 is TGTGCCAGCAGCCCCTCGGAGGGGGCGGACGGCTACACCTTC. The full variable domain, its missing parts supplied by reference TRBV5-4 and TRBJ1-2, is ETGVTQSPTHLIKTRGQQVTLRCSSQSGHNTVSWYQQALGQGPQFIFQYYREEENGRGNFPPRFSGLQFPNYSSELNVNALELDDSALYLCASSPSEGADGYTFGSGTRLTVV.

This sequence joins TRBV5-1 and TRBJ1-5; the D gene is possibly TRBD1 (5 bases). Germline V lookup: CDR1 SGHRS, CDR2 YFSETQ. This CDR3 comprises 15 residues. Trimming took 4 bases from V and 0 from J, leaving 11 bases between them. CDR3: CASSPGEYSNQPQHF. CDR3 sequence (DNA): TGCGCCAGCAGCCCGGGGGAGTATAGCAATCAGCCCCAGCATTTT.

The V call is TRBV5-6, the J call TRBJ1-1; 10 bases match TRBD1. The V segment lost 7 bases and the J segment 5 bases; nucleotides outside the gene matches: 14. There are 16 residues in the CDR3. The V gene's germline CDR1 is SGHDT and CDR2 YYEEEE. For the CDR3, the DNA is TGTGCCAGCGGATCCGGGACAGGGGCTCCGTGGACTGAAGCTTTCTTT. The encoded protein is CASGSGTGAPWTEAFF.

At least ten counts were recorded for this clonotype. This chain joins TRBV7-8 and TRBJ1-5, with 7 bases aligning to TRBD1. V shed 5 bases, J shed 6 bases, and the junction held 4 bases outside the gene matches. This CDR3 has 13 residues. The V gene's germline CDR1 is SGHVS and CDR2 FQNEAQ. CDR3 sequence reads: CASSVTGSQPQHF. The CDR3 coding sequence is TGTGCCAGCAGCGTGACAGGGAGTCAGCCCCAGCATTTT.

This clonotype was counted a few times. The chain links TRBV6-1 to TRBJ2-7; possible D gene TRBD2, 7 bases. There are 17 residues in the CDR3. Trimming left V 3 bases short and J 3 bases short, with 21 bases between. Looked up from germline, CDR1 is MNHNS and CDR2 is SASEGT. CDR3 sequence reads: CASSEGRIKGGHYEQYF. DNA for the CDR3: TGTGCCAGCAGTGAGGGAAGGATTAAGGGGGGGCACTACGAGCAGTACTTC.

The rearrangement links TRBV7-9 to TRBJ1-1; TRBD1 aligns across 7 bases. V shed 5 bases and J 6 bases; nucleotides not matched to a gene: 15. The CDR3 has 16 amino acids. Germline lookup yields CDR1 SEHNR and CDR2 FQNEAQ (reference sequence). In nucleotides, the CDR3 is TGTGCCAGCAGCCTTATTCAGGGACAGAGAGACCCTGAAGCTTTCTTT. This sequence encodes CASSLIQGQRDPEAFF.

The chain is built from TRBV6-5 and TRBJ2-5; D possibly matches TRBD1 or TRBD2 (5 bases each). The germline V gene has CDR1 MNHEY and CDR2 SVGAGI. The CDR3 is 16 residues long. Trimming pared 2 bases from V and 5 bases from J, leaving 18 bases between. The DNA of the CDR3 is TGTGCCAGCAGTTACACCCCGGGACCTCCGGCGGAGACCCAGTACTTC. It specifies CASSYTPGPPAETQYF.

The table lists this clonotype with a count of one. The chain combines TRBV6-5 with TRBJ1-2, with D possibly matching TRBD1 (6 bases). There are 13 residues in the CDR3. V gave up 2 bases and J gave up 10 bases, with 14 bases separating them. Looked up from germline, CDR1 is MNHEY and CDR2 is SVGAGI. The CDR3 spells CASSYTSRGNYTF. The CDR3 region has the DNA TGTGCCAGCAGTTACACATCCAGGGGAAACTACACCTTC.